The 18 T cell receptor beta chains below come from one sample, sequenced in a study of T cell responses to AZD1222 COVID-19 vaccine. Only in-frame clones appear in the TCRdb table, and some are missing; sequencing was by immunoSEQ multiplex PCR. Of 120,000 to 150,000 clones listed, roughly 91% are singletons. The sequencing here drew on peripheral blood, taken 28 days after the second AZD1222 dose. These receptors all stem from an adult who received the AZD1222 COVID-19 vaccine.

This rearrangement joins TRBV6-4 to TRBJ2-7; 7 bases map to TRBD1. V trimming: 6 bases; J trimming: 7 bases; junction bases outside the gene matches: 9. This CDR3 contains 13 residues. Germline loops: CDR1 MRHNA, CDR2 SNTAGT. Here the CDR3 reads CASRGQRFGEQYF. The CDR3 nucleotides are TGTGCCAGCAGGGGACAGAGGTTTGGGGAGCAGTACTTC.

The CDR3 region has the DNA TGTGCCAGCAGCTTACGAGGGGTTCACGGCTACACCTTC. It is translated as CASSLRGVHGYTF. This rearrangement joins TRBV13 to TRBJ1-2; maybe TRBD1 (5 bases). The CDR3 sequence is 13 residues long. Deletions cut 2 bases from V and 8 bases from J, with 12 bases between. Germline V lookup: CDR1 PRHDT, CDR2 FYEKMQ (reference sequence).

The V and J genes are TRBV6-6 and TRBJ2-7; the D gene is possibly TRBD2 (8 bases). Germline values: CDR1 MNHNY, CDR2 SVGAGI (reference sequence). V gave up 4 bases and J gave up 6 bases, with 22 bases separating them. The CDR3 contains 16 residues. The CDR3 sequence: CASSSGGGTRGSEQYF. As DNA, the CDR3 is TGTGCCAGCAGTTCAGGGGGAGGGACTAGAGGGAGCGAGCAGTACTTC.

V usage is TRBV20-1 and J usage is TRBJ1-1; the D is unclear. V gave up 3 bases and J gave up 11 bases, with 13 bases separating them. The CDR3 runs to 11 residues. CDR1 is DFQATT and CDR2 is SNEGSKA in the germline V gene (reference sequence). The CDR3 DNA sequence: TGCAGTGCTAGGGAGGCTCCAAGGGCTTTCTTT. Protein product: CSAREAPRAFF.

This sequence joins TRBV7-2 and TRBJ1-4, with D possibly being TRBD1 (5 bases). CDR1 SGHTA and CDR2 FQGNSA come from the germline V gene. The germline V and J ends were trimmed by 7 bases and 4 bases, with 19 bases remaining between them. The CDR3 runs to 16 residues. The CDR3 nucleotides are TGTGCCAGCACCCGGGGGGTATCCAAAGATAATGAAAAACTGTTTTTT. This encodes CASTRGVSKDNEKLFF.

A single count supports this clone. V is TRBV4-1 and J is TRBJ1-3; D is perhaps TRBD1 (5 bases). Trimming pared 3 bases from V and 0 bases from J, leaving 12 bases between. Germline V gene data show CDR1 as MGHRA and CDR2 as YSYEKL. There are 16 residues in the CDR3. The CDR3 DNA is TGCGCCAGCAGCCAGGCTGGGGGAATCTCTGGAAACACCATATATTTT. Its protein product is CASSQAGGISGNTIYF.

In this sample, this clone turned up a few times. J is TRBJ1-2 and V is TRBV5-1; D possibly corresponds to TRBD1 (5 bases). The CDR3 loop spans 15 amino acids. Deletions cut 4 bases from V and 4 bases from J, with 17 bases between. Per germline, CDR1 SGHRS and CDR2 YFSETQ. Written as DNA, the CDR3 is TGCGCCAGCAGCGCATCCGGGACCGCCGCCTATGGCTACACCTTC. Translating gives CASSASGTAAYGYTF.

The rearrangement uses TRBV4-3 and TRBJ2-5; D is ambiguous. Germline V lookup: CDR1 LGHNA, CDR2 YSLEER. There are 13 residues in the CDR3. V was cut by 5 bases and J by 2 bases, with 9 bases left in between. The CDR3 nucleotides are TGCGCCAGCAGCACCGACCGGCAAGAGACCCAGTACTTC. This codes for CASSTDRQETQYF.

The chain joins TRBV3-1 (or the pseudogene TRBV3-2) to TRBJ1-4; D is unclear. Germline CDR1 and CDR2: LGHDT and YNNKEL (reference sequence). Between the trimmed V and J ends, which lost 4 bases and 7 bases, there was a span of 19 bases. The CDR3 has 16 residues. The chain's CDR3 is CASSLRWRASGEKLFF. DNA of the CDR3: TGTGCCAGCAGCCTTAGATGGAGGGCCTCGGGTGAAAAACTGTTTTTT.

This chain uses TRBV7-8 with TRBJ2-7; D is undetermined. The CDR3 is 12 residues long. V shed 4 bases and J shed 5 bases, with 9 bases lying between them. Per germline, CDR1 SGHVS and CDR2 FQNEAQ. CDR3 loop: CASSSNMNEQYF. The CDR3 nucleotides read TGTGCCAGCAGCTCCAACATGAACGAGCAGTACTTC.

DNA of the CDR3: TGTGCCAGCAGTTTATCGCCGTCTAGCACAGATACGCAGTATTTT. Protein sequence: CASSLSPSSTDTQYF. The V gene is TRBV28, the J gene TRBJ2-3; D unclear. The CDR3 loop spans 15 amino acids. The germline CDR1 and CDR2 sequences are MDHEN and SYDVKM. Trimming shortened V by 1 base and J by 0 bases, and 8 bases separated the two germline ends. Complete variable domain (other parts from reference TRBV28 and TRBJ2-3): DVKVTQSSRYLVKRTGEKVFLECVQDMDHENMFWYRQDPGLGLRLIYFSYDVKMKEKGDIPEGYSVSREKKERFSLILESASTNQTSMYLCASSLSPSSTDTQYFGPGTRLTVL.

The chain links TRBV5-6 to TRBJ2-7; 8 bases match TRBD1. Looked up from germline, CDR1 is SGHDT and CDR2 is YYEEEE. This CDR3 contains 15 residues. J gave up 3 bases and V 3 bases, and 8 bases lay outside the gene matches. CDR3 region: CASSSSWDRSYEQYF. As DNA, the CDR3 is TGTGCCAGCAGCTCATCCTGGGACAGGAGCTACGAGCAGTACTTC.

The rearrangement links TRBV10-3 to TRBJ1-6, with 7 bases aligning to TRBD1. Germline V gives CDR1 ENHRY, CDR2 SYGVKD. V was clipped by 6 bases and J by 5 bases; unmatched bases: 4. The CDR3 loop spans 14 amino acids. The CDR3 nucleotides are TGTGCCATCAGCATGGACAGGAATAATTCACCCCTCCACTTT. It codes for CAISMDRNNSPLHF.

This chain links TRBV6-2 or TRBV6-3 with TRBJ1-2; no clear D. CDR1 and CDR2 (germline): MNHEY, SVGEGT. The CDR3 is 15 residues long. V gave up 6 bases and J gave up 2 bases, with 16 bases separating them. CDR3 sequence reads: CASSPWETVNYGYTF. CDR3 DNA: TGTGCCAGCAGCCCGTGGGAGACGGTCAACTATGGCTACACCTTC.

With respect to this clone: The same CDR3 also results from other DNA sequences found in this sample. The chain is built from TRBV12-3 or TRBV12-4 and TRBJ1-5; D is unresolved. Trimming took 3 bases from V and 1 from J, leaving 4 bases between them. This CDR3 is built from 13 residues. CDR3 in amino acids: CASSLGSNQPQHF. In DNA, the CDR3 is TGTGCCAGCAGTTTGGGCAGCAATCAGCCCCAGCATTTT.

This clone occurred once. V is TRBV27 and J is TRBJ2-1, with 8 bases lining up with TRBD2. Trimming removed 5 bases from V and 2 bases from J; junction bases left unmatched: 11. The CDR3 has 17 residues. Per germline, CDR1 MNHEY and CDR2 SMNVEV (reference sequence). CDR3 sequence: CASSSPGGPRAYNEQFF. The CDR3 DNA follows: TGTGCCAGCAGTAGTCCGGGAGGGCCTCGAGCCTACAATGAGCAGTTCTTC.

This rearrangement joins TRBV5-1 to TRBJ2-7; 7 bases agree with TRBD1. The germline V gene has CDR1 SGHRS and CDR2 YFSETQ. The CDR3 is made up of 13 amino acids. V shed 0 bases and J 5 bases; nucleotides not matched to a gene: 2. The CDR3 sequence: CASSLAGTDEQYF. CDR3 in DNA: TGCGCCAGCAGCTTGGCCGGGACAGACGAGCAGTACTTC.

This chain joins TRBV5-6 and TRBJ1-2; 11 bases align to TRBD1. This CDR3 has 14 residues. J was trimmed by 8 bases and V by 4 bases; bases with no gene match: 7. Germline values: CDR1 SGHDT, CDR2 YYEEEE. This CDR3 is CASSPDRGRGGYTF. CDR3 coding DNA: TGTGCCAGCAGCCCGGACAGGGGGCGAGGGGGCTACACCTTC.